These 16 T cell receptor beta chains share one sample of origin, sequenced in a study of T cell responses to AZD1222 COVID-19 vaccine. TCRdb keeps only in-frame clones here, not all; method: immunoSEQ multiplex PCR. Of some 140,000 clones in the sample, 90% were seen once. The sequencing used peripheral blood, collected on day 0 of AZD1222 vaccination. The receptors derive from an adult in good health.

This chain joins TRBV5-4 and TRBJ2-5, with 9 bases fitting TRBD2. V dropped 1 base and J dropped 4; count of bases not matched to a gene: 5. The germline gives CDR1 SGHNT, CDR2 YYREEE (reference sequence). This CDR3 has 15 amino acids. DNA for the CDR3: TGTGCCAGCAGCTTGTGGCGGGAGGGGGGAGAGACCCAGTACTTC. This codes for CASSLWREGGETQYF.

This chain links TRBV28 with TRBJ1-4, with 9 bases matching TRBD1. Germline lookup yields CDR1 MDHEN and CDR2 SYDVKM. J lost 2 bases, V lost 5 bases, and 6 bases had no gene match. This CDR3 spans 16 amino acids. The DNA for the CDR3 is TGTGCCAGCAGTCCCCACAGGGGGCGGACTAATGAAAAACTGTTTTTT. As protein: CASSPHRGRTNEKLFF. Filled out from reference TRBV28 and TRBJ1-4, the complete variable domain reads DVKVTQSSRYLVKRTGEKVFLECVQDMDHENMFWYRQDPGLGLRLIYFSYDVKMKEKGDIPEGYSVSREKKERFSLILESASTNQTSMYLCASSPHRGRTNEKLFFGSGTQLSVL.

The V and J genes are TRBV27 and TRBJ2-7; maybe TRBD2 (6 bases). V shed 6 bases and J shed 0 bases, with 24 bases lying between them. CDR1 MNHEY and CDR2 SMNVEV come from the germline V gene (reference sequence). CDR3 length: 18 amino acids. The CDR3 here is CASSLGVLEGANSYEQYF. CDR3 DNA: TGTGCCAGCAGCTTAGGGGTGTTGGAGGGCGCCAACTCCTACGAGCAGTACTTC.

The gene calls are TRBV20-1 and TRBJ1-4; D is unresolved. The CDR3 loop spans 10 amino acids. Germline lookup yields CDR1 DFQATT and CDR2 SNEGSKA (reference sequence). The V and J ends lost 6 bases and 10 bases respectively, with 9 bases between them. CDR3 bases: TGCAGTGCCCTAAGAGGAAAACTGTTTTTT. Protein: CSALRGKLFF.

This chain connects TRBV5-1 to TRBJ2-5, with 10 positions matching TRBD2. V lost 1 base, J lost 3 bases, and 3 bases stayed unmatched. The CDR3 is made up of 15 amino acids. Germline V lookup: CDR1 SGHRS, CDR2 YFSETQ. The CDR3 nucleotides are TGCGCCAGCAGCTTGTTTCTAGCGGGGGAAGAGACCCAGTACTTC. Translation gives CASSLFLAGEETQYF. Looking up the rest from reference TRBV5-1 and TRBJ2-5 gives the full variable domain: KAGVTQTPRYLIKTRGQQVTLSCSPISGHRSVSWYQQTPGQGLQFLFEYFSETQRNKGNFPGRFSGRQFSNSRSEMNVSTLELGDSALYLCASSLFLAGEETQYFGPGTRLLVL.

V is TRBV2 and J is TRBJ2-3, with D perhaps TRBD2 (5 bases). Trimming took off 2 bases at V and 6 bases at J, with 18 bases between the two ends. CDR3 length: 16 amino acids. In germline, CDR1 is SNHLY, CDR2 FYNNEI. Here the CDR3 DNA reads TGTGCCAGCAGTGAATCGTGGGAGCCTTCTTACGATACGCAGTATTTT. The encoded protein is CASSESWEPSYDTQYF.

The rearrangement links TRBV29-1 to TRBJ1-5; 7 bases fit TRBD1. The CDR3 length is 13 residues. The germline gives CDR1 SQVTM, CDR2 ANQGSEA. J gave up 4 bases and V 6 bases, and 6 bases lay outside the gene matches. CDR3 nucleotide sequence: TGCAGCGTAGGGGGCTTAGGAAATCAGCCCCAGCATTTT. Residues: CSVGGLGNQPQHF.

CDR3 coding DNA: TGTGCCAGCAGCCGACAGGGGGCTGGAAATCAGCCCCAGCATTTT. Translated: CASSRQGAGNQPQHF. The chain couples TRBV27 to TRBJ1-5; 10 bases are a match to TRBD1. The CDR3 consists of 15 residues. V gave up 6 bases and J gave up 4 bases; unmatched junction bases: 6. Germline V gene lookup returns CDR1 MNHEY and CDR2 SMNVEV (reference sequence).

Of note for this clone: One junction end disagrees with the germline gene, perhaps due to a read error. This chain connects TRBV7-2 to TRBJ1-6; D unresolved. Germline V gene data show CDR1 as SGHTA and CDR2 as FQGNSA. The CDR3 extends over 16 amino acids. The CDR3 spells CASSSSDGSFNSPLHF. The DNA of the CDR3 is TGTGCCAGCAGCTCCTCGGACGGATCCTTTAATTCACCCCTCCACTTT.

This clone has just one count. V and J are TRBV28 and TRBJ2-7; 9 bases map to TRBD2. Germline V CDR1 and CDR2: MDHEN, SYDVKM. V was pared by 6 bases and J by 1 base, with 4 bases of the junction left unmatched. This CDR3 has 14 residues. As DNA, the CDR3 is TGTGCCAGCAGCGGACTAGCGAAATCCTACGAGCAGTACTTC. Translation gives CASSGLAKSYEQYF.

This clone occurred a few times. The J gene is TRBJ1-2, the V gene TRBV5-1, with D uncertain. CDR3 length equals 15 residues. Germline-derived CDR1 and CDR2 are SGHRS and YFSETQ. Trimming pared 0 bases from V and 3 bases from J, leaving 12 bases between. The CDR3 loop reads CASSLGVVGDYGYTF. CDR3 nucleotide sequence: TGCGCCAGCAGCTTGGGCGTTGTGGGCGACTATGGCTACACCTTC. Variable domain in full (rest from reference TRBV5-1 and TRBJ1-2): KAGVTQTPRYLIKTRGQQVTLSCSPISGHRSVSWYQQTPGQGLQFLFEYFSETQRNKGNFPGRFSGRQFSNSRSEMNVSTLELGDSALYLCASSLGVVGDYGYTFGSGTRLTVV.

CDR3: CASGQERAFF. CDR3 bases: TGTGCCAGTGGACAGGAGAGGGCTTTCTTT. J is TRBJ1-1 and V is TRBV12-3 or TRBV12-4; 7 nucleotides agree with TRBD1. There are 10 residues in the CDR3. Trimming removed 9 bases from V and 11 bases from J; junction bases left unmatched: 6.

In nucleotides, the CDR3 is TGTGCCAGCAGCTATCGACAGGGGATATACTCTGGGGCCAACGTCCTGACTTTC. Its translation is CASSYRQGIYSGANVLTF. This chain joins TRBV5-6 and TRBJ2-6; 8 nucleotides match TRBD1. Unmatched junction bases numbered 8, after V lost 3 bases and J lost 0 bases. Germline CDR1 and CDR2: SGHDT and YYEEEE. The CDR3 covers 18 residues. Supplemented by reference TRBV5-6 and TRBJ2-6, the full variable domain reads DAGVTQSPTHLIKTRGQQVTLRCSPKSGHDTVSWYQQALGQGPQFIFQYYEEEERQRGNFPDRFSGHQFPNYSSELNVNALLLGDSALYLCASSYRQGIYSGANVLTFGAGSRLTVL.

V is TRBV18 and J is TRBJ2-3; tentative D call: TRBD2 (5 bases). Germline assignment: CDR1 KGHSH and CDR2 LQKENI. The CDR3 totals 14 residues. Between the trimmed V and J ends, which lost 3 bases and 0 bases, there was a span of 7 bases. The CDR3 sequence: CASSPGVSTDTQYF. CDR3 sequence (DNA): TGTGCCAGCTCACCCGGGGTAAGCACAGATACGCAGTATTTT.

The chain combines TRBV2 with TRBJ1-5, with a weak D call TRBD1 (5 bases). Germline V CDR1 and CDR2: SNHLY, FYNNEI. Trimming removed 6 bases from V and 2 bases from J, with 14 bases in between. The CDR3 length is 15 residues. CDR3 nucleotides: TGTGCCAGCAGGGTCAGGGAAGGTGGCAATCAGCCCCAGCATTTT. It yields the protein CASRVREGGNQPQHF.

The rearrangement uses TRBV5-1 and TRBJ2-5; 10 positions match TRBD1. The V and J ends lost 4 bases and 6 bases, in that order; junction bases with no gene match: 12. CDR3 size: 16 residues. Germline CDR1 SGHRS, CDR2 YFSETQ. The CDR3, as DNA: TGCGCCAGCAGCCTCCGGGGGACAGGGGTATCAAAGACCCAGTACTTC. Translated, it gives CASSLRGTGVSKTQYF.